Each of the 17 T cell receptor beta chains below was sequenced from the same sample in a study of naive and memory T cell subsets. The beta constant-region primer was an equimolar mix of two oligonucleotides covering TRBC1 and TRBC2. Ligated cDNA was amplified by four rounds of PCR with nested alpha and beta constant-region primers and SP2. TCRdb re-called the UMI-ligation and nested PCR reads through MiXCR, storing one row per CDR3 protein. The sample consists of 80,000 or so distinct CDR3 sequences, about 10% of them appearing once. The sample consisted of naive CD8+ T cells from blood. These receptors were taken from a human donor in good health.

At least ten counts were recorded for this clonotype. The V and J genes are TRBV29-1 and TRBJ2-7; possibly TRBD1 for D (6 bases). V shed 7 bases and J shed 0 bases, with 13 bases lying between them. Germline CDR1 SQVTM, CDR2 ANQGSEA. The CDR3 totals 13 residues. Written as DNA, the CDR3 is TGCAGCGCGATAGACAGGACCTCCTACGAGCAGTACTTC. This codes for CSAIDRTSYEQYF.

This clonotype came up a few times. DNA of the CDR3: TGTGCCAGCAGTTTAGTTAAGGGGTCAGGAACTGAAGCTTTCTTT. Protein product: CASSLVKGSGTEAFF. V and J are TRBV27 and TRBJ1-1; D is perhaps TRBD1 (5 bases). Trimming pared 2 bases from V and 5 bases from J, leaving 15 bases between. Per germline, CDR1 MNHEY and CDR2 SMNVEV (reference sequence). The CDR3 covers 15 residues.

This chain joins TRBV5-6 and TRBJ2-7; perhaps TRBD1 as D (7 bases). This CDR3 has 17 amino acids. CDR1 SGHDT and CDR2 YYEEEE come from the germline V gene. Trimming pared 1 base from V and 4 bases from J, leaving 21 bases between. The CDR3, as DNA: TGTGCCAGCAGCTTGAGGAAGGGAGGACAGGAGCTTTACGAGCAGTACTTC. It codes for CASSLRKGGQELYEQYF.

This clonotype was seen many times. The rearrangement uses TRBV6-4 and TRBJ2-1; TRBD1 or TRBD2 may be the D gene (5 bases each). The CDR3 is 13 amino acids. Trimming removed 4 bases at V and 10 bases at J, with 14 bases between. CDR1 MRHNA and CDR2 SNTAGT come from the germline V gene. The CDR3 sequence is CASSGDPTSEQFF. CDR3 bases: TGTGCCAGCAGTGGGGACCCCACCTCGGAGCAGTTCTTC.

This clonotype was counted many times. V and J are TRBV15 and TRBJ2-2, with D possibly matching TRBD1 (6 bases). V gave up 2 bases and J gave up 1 base, with 11 bases separating them. This CDR3 region has 16 residues. CDR1 is LNHNV and CDR2 is YYDKDF in the germline V gene (reference sequence). CDR3 bases: TGTGCCACCAGCAGAAAACCGGGACAGAACACCGGGGAGCTGTTTTTT. Translation gives CATSRKPGQNTGELFF.

The sample holds many counts of this clonotype. The V gene is TRBV27, the J gene TRBJ2-1; D uncertain. The CDR3 sequence is 14 residues long. Germline V gene lookup returns CDR1 MNHEY and CDR2 SMNVEV (reference sequence). The V end lost 2 bases, the J end lost 0 bases, and 5 bases lay between the germline ends. The CDR3 loop is CASSLGSSYNEQFF. The CDR3 DNA is TGTGCCAGCAGTTTAGGTAGCTCCTACAATGAGCAGTTCTTC.

This clonotype was seen repeatedly, ten times or more. The chain uses TRBV28 and TRBJ1-2; 8 nucleotides align to TRBD1. Losses at the gene ends were 4 bases for V and 7 bases for J; bases not matched to a gene: 5. CDR3 length: 13 residues. Germline V CDR1 and CDR2: MDHEN, SYDVKM. The chain's CDR3 is CASSWTGTSGYTF. CDR3 nucleotides: TGTGCCAGCAGTTGGACAGGGACTTCTGGCTACACCTTC.

This clonotype occurred many times. V usage is TRBV7-8 and J usage is TRBJ2-7, with 8 positions matching TRBD1. The CDR3 runs 15 residues. Germline trimming cut 4 bases from V and 3 bases from J; bases unmatched to any gene: 8. Germline CDR1 and CDR2: SGHVS and FQNEAQ. In DNA form, the CDR3 reads TGTGCCAGCAGCTCGGACCGGGACAGGTACTACGAGCAGTACTTC. Protein: CASSSDRDRYYEQYF.

This clonotype showed up just a few times. The chain is built from TRBV6-2 or TRBV6-3 and TRBJ2-7, with no clear D. V dropped 10 bases and J dropped 2 bases, with 24 bases sitting between them. Germline CDR1 and CDR2: MNHEY and SVGEGT. The CDR3 is made up of 16 amino acids. CDR3 sequence: CATTFGLQNQPYEQYF. In DNA form, the CDR3 reads TGTGCCACCACTTTTGGCCTTCAAAACCAACCCTACGAGCAGTACTTC.

The V call is TRBV5-1, the J call TRBJ1-4; D remains ambiguous. Germline loops: CDR1 SGHRS, CDR2 YFSETQ. V was cut by 4 bases and J by 3 bases, with 13 bases left in between. The CDR3 is 15 amino acids. The chain's CDR3 is CASSPSRASNEKLFF. CDR3 nucleotide sequence: TGCGCCAGCAGCCCGAGCCGGGCTTCTAATGAAAAACTGTTTTTT.

The gene calls are TRBV25-1 and TRBJ2-7; D is undetermined. The CDR3 covers 14 residues. Trimming cost V 4 bases and J 0 bases, with 10 bases left between them. CDR1 and CDR2 from the germline V gene are MGHDK and SYGVNS. CDR3 amino acids: CASSVAASSYEQYF. The CDR3 DNA reads TGTGCCAGCAGTGTTGCGGCAAGCTCCTACGAGCAGTACTTC.

On this clonotype: One end of the junction varies from germline; a read error may be responsible. The V gene is TRBV4-2, the J gene TRBJ1-1; D is uncertain. The CDR3 extends over 14 amino acids. Germline values: CDR1 LGHNA, CDR2 YNFKEQ. This CDR3 reads CASSQVSQNTEASF. CDR3 sequence (DNA): TGTGCCAGCAGCCAAGTTTCTCAGAACACTGAAGCTTCCTTT.

This clonotype was seen a few times. The CDR3 loop is CASSDAREIDRGDGYTF. For the CDR3, the DNA is TGTGCCAGCAGCGATGCCCGGGAGATTGACAGGGGAGACGGCTACACCTTC. The V gene is TRBV9, the J gene TRBJ1-2, with 8 bases that match TRBD1. The CDR3 covers 17 residues. Germline V gene data show CDR1 as SGDLS and CDR2 as YYNGEE. The V and J ends lost 3 bases and 8 bases, in that order; junction bases with no gene match: 18. The whole variable domain, filled in from reference TRBV9 and TRBJ1-2, reads DSGVTQTPKHLITATGQRVTLRCSPRSGDLSVYWYQQSLDQGLQFLIQYYNGEERAKGNILERFSAQQFPDLHSELNLSSLELGDSALYFCASSDAREIDRGDGYTFGSGTRLTVV.

This clonotype was recorded many times. The rearrangement links TRBV20-1 to TRBJ2-7; 11 bases map to TRBD2. Trimming removed 7 bases from V and 4 bases from J; junction bases left unmatched: 6. This CDR3 spans 13 amino acids. Germline CDR1 reads DFQATT; CDR2 reads SNEGSKA (reference sequence). The CDR3 DNA reads TGCAGTGTGTCGGGACTAGCGGAGTACGAGCAGTACTTC. Its translation: CSVSGLAEYEQYF.

The chain is built from TRBV7-9 and TRBJ2-5; D possibly matches TRBD1 or TRBD2 (5 bases each). Trimming removed 5 bases from V and 1 base from J, with 14 bases in between. The length of the CDR3 is 15 residues. Germline CDR1 and CDR2: SEHNR and FQNEAQ (reference sequence). The CDR3 sequence: CASSTTGTTQETQYF. The CDR3 nucleotides read TGTGCCAGCAGCACAACCGGGACGACCCAAGAGACCCAGTACTTC.

Comment on this clonotype: Being one base from a much bigger clone, this may be a read error. This chain connects TRBV5-4 to TRBJ1-1; D might be TRBD1 (5 bases). This CDR3 is 13 amino acids long. The germline CDR1 and CDR2 sequences are SGHNT and YYREEE (reference sequence). CDR3 in amino acids: CANSLWGPGDPAF. CDR3 coding DNA: TGTGCCAACAGCTTGTGGGGTCCCGGGGACCCGGCTTTT.

This clonotype has at least ten counts. The V gene is TRBV12-5, the J gene TRBJ2-1; 9 nucleotides line up with TRBD2. Per the germline V gene, CDR1 is LGHNT and CDR2 is FRNRAP. V lost 8 bases to trimming and J lost 5 bases; unmatched junction nucleotides: 7. The CDR3 is made up of 14 amino acids. CDR3 sequence (DNA): TGTGCTAGTCTAGCGGGGAACCTTAACAATGAGCAGTTCTTC. Residues: CASLAGNLNNEQFF.